This paragraph reports one T cell receptor (beta chain). This specimen includes other DNA sequences encoding the same CDR3. Some clones are missing from TCRdb's copy, which holds only in-frame ones; the method was immunoSEQ multiplex PCR. The profile shows around 2.5 million clones, approximately 93% of them singletons. Splitting of CD4+ cells produced CD45RA+ naive and CD45RA-negative memory subsets. CDR3 length: 15 residues. CDR1 is SGHRS, CDR2 YFSETQ, per germline. After removal of 1 base from V and 3 bases from J, the junction contained 3 bases not matched to a gene. These data come from a study of shared clonotypes between healthy human individuals.

The J gene is TRBJ2-5, the V gene TRBV5-1; 10 bases agree with TRBD2. The source is a man younger than 35 in good health. Some clones in this sample may be carry-over from other donors' samples. The sample was naive CD4+ T cells from PBMCs. Regarding subset: CD45RA+ positively selected. DNA for the CDR3: TGCGCCAGCAGCTTGATAGGGACTAGCGAAGAGACCCAGTACTTC. Encoded protein: CASSLIGTSEETQYF.